Listed below are T cell receptor beta chains from one sample, sequenced in a study of T-cell memory formation after mild COVID-19. From the 5' RACE reads, TCRdb called clonotypes with MiXCR, one entry per CDR3 protein. The sample gives more than 80,000 distinct CDR3 sequences, around 12% of which show up once; 25% to 35% is in the top ten. Input material: PBMCs or a T cell subset sorted from them (not recorded which). Every receptor here comes from an adult woman who had mild COVID-19 (a few samples of this study predate the infection). Cell type and time point are not known. The CDR3 runs from the conserved cysteine through the conserved F or W. D genes are given only for firm matches. Clone size, where shown, is once, few, many, or a class for clones that have expanded.

.	TRBJ2-1	16	TRBV19	.	CASSILGNPSYNEQFF	TGTGCCAGTAGTATTCTGGGGAACCCCTCCTACAATGAGCAGTTCTTC
many	TRBJ2-7	18	TRBV6-5	TRBD2	CASSYLLAGIFTSYEQYF	TGTGCCAGCAGTTATCTACTAGCGGGAATATTCACTTCCTACGAGCAGTACTTC
.	TRBJ2-7	13	TRBV19	TRBD1	CASSVTGGYEQYF	TGTGCCAGTAGTGTGACAGGGGGCTACGAGCAGTACTTC
.	TRBJ2-1	15	TRBV4-2	.	CASSPSSGENNEQFF	TGTGCCAGCAGCCCCTCTTCAGGGGAGAACAATGAGCAGTTCTTC
.	TRBJ2-3	15	TRBV5-4	.	CASSSPERGLYTQYF	TGTGCCAGCAGTTCACCCGAGAGAGGGTTGTATACGCAGTATTTT
few	TRBJ2-1	14	TRBV5-1	.	CASTQAAGDNEQFF	TGCGCCAGCACCCAAGCGGCCGGCGACAATGAGCAGTTCTTC
.	TRBJ1-1	15	TRBV6-6	.	CASSYMAGENTEAFF	TGTGCCAGCAGTTACATGGCAGGGGAGAACACTGAAGCTTTCTTT
few	TRBJ1-1	12	TRBV12-3/TRBV12-4	.	CASSQGNTEAFF	TGTGCCAGCAGTCAGGGTAACACTGAAGCTTTCTTT
.	TRBJ2-2	16	TRBV11-3	.	CASSSRDFQFTGELFF	TGTGCCAGCAGCTCCCGGGACTTCCAATTCACCGGGGAGCTGTTTTTT
many	TRBJ2-1	16	TRBV7-3	TRBD2	CASSLGSDGGRHEQFF	TGTGCCAGCAGCTTAGGTTCGGACGGGGGGAGACATGAGCAGTTCTTC
few	TRBJ2-1	14	TRBV11-1	TRBD2	CASSFGLAGNEQFF	TGTGCCAGCAGCTTCGGACTAGCGGGGAATGAGCAGTTCTTC
.	TRBJ1-2	14	TRBV7-6	.	CASSLGGVIYGYTF	TGTGCCAGCAGCTTAGGCGGGGTTATCTATGGCTACACCTTC
few	TRBJ2-7	14	TRBV5-6	TRBD1	CASILRDSSYEQYF	TGTGCCAGCATCCTCCGGGACAGCTCCTACGAGCAGTACTTC
.	TRBJ2-7	15	TRBV7-2	TRBD1	CASSSYTGTAYEQYF	TGTGCCAGCAGCTCATACACCGGGACAGCCTACGAGCAGTACTTC
few	TRBJ2-3	14	TRBV6-5	.	CASSFGSSTDTQYF	TGTGCCAGCAGCTTCGGTTCGAGCACAGATACGCAGTATTTT
.	TRBJ2-1	11	TRBV5-6	.	CASSVNNEQFF	TGTGCCAGCAGCGTAAACAATGAGCAGTTCTTC
.	TRBJ2-2	14	TRBV15	TRBD1	CATSRDRGDRELFF	TGTGCCACCAGCAGGGACAGGGGCGACCGGGAGCTGTTTTTT
many	TRBJ2-1	15	TRBV6-5	TRBD2	CASRRLAGGRDEQFF	TGTGCCAGCAGAAGACTAGCGGGAGGTCGGGATGAGCAGTTCTTC
.	TRBJ2-3	14	TRBV6-5	.	CASNPGAAVDTQYF	TGTGCCAGCAACCCAGGGGCGGCCGTAGATACGCAGTATTTT
many	TRBJ2-5	13	TRBV4-1	.	CASSLQGGETQYF	TGCGCCAGCAGCCTCCAGGGGGGGGAGACCCAGTACTTC
few	TRBJ2-1	15	TRBV15	.	CATSDSLGSYNEQFF	TGTGCCACCAGCGACTCCCTAGGCTCCTACAATGAGCAGTTCTTC
.	TRBJ2-7	13	TRBV2	TRBD2	CASAPGLDYEQYF	TGTGCCAGCGCCCCGGGACTAGACTACGAGCAGTACTTC
.	TRBJ2-5	14	TRBV12-3/TRBV12-4	.	CASSTGTYQETQYF	TGTGCCAGCAGTACGGGGACTTACCAAGAGACCCAGTACTTC
many	TRBJ2-7	12	TRBV7-2	.	CASSSGRYEQYF	TGTGCCAGCAGCTCGGGCAGGTACGAGCAGTACTTC
few	TRBJ2-5	19	TRBV4-3	TRBD2	CASSQDDGASGVLRETQYF	TGCGCCAGCAGCCAAGACGATGGGGCTAGCGGAGTGCTCAGGGAGACCCAGTACTTC
.	TRBJ2-5	14	TRBV12-3/TRBV12-4	TRBD2	CASSLRTSGETQYF	TGTGCCAGCAGCCTTCGGACTAGCGGGGAGACCCAGTACTTC
.	TRBJ1-2	16	TRBV7-9	.	CASSRRTELWNYGYTF	TGTGCCAGCAGCAGACGAACAGAACTATGGAACTATGGCTACACCTTC
few	TRBJ1-6	15	TRBV9	.	CASSPATAYNSPLHF	TGTGCCAGCAGCCCAGCGACAGCCTATAATTCACCCCTCCACTTT
.	TRBJ2-7	14	TRBV5-6	TRBD1	CATSTGTGFHEQYF	TGTGCCACCAGCACAGGGACAGGGTTCCACGAGCAGTACTTC
few	TRBJ1-2	14	TRBV6-6	.	CASSPVFANYGYTF	TGTGCCAGCAGTCCCGTGTTCGCTAACTATGGCTACACCTTC
few	TRBJ1-4	14	TRBV9	.	CASSVDSTNEKLFF	TGTGCCAGCAGCGTAGACTCAACTAATGAAAAACTGTTTTTT
few	TRBJ2-1	14	TRBV6-5	TRBD2	CASSSGGAHNEQFF	TGTGCCAGCAGTAGCGGGGGGGCCCACAATGAGCAGTTCTTC
.	TRBJ1-1	12	TRBV19	.	CASSNGHTEAFF	TGTGCCAGTAGTAATGGCCACACTGAAGCTTTCTTT
few	TRBJ2-1	16	TRBV6-5	TRBD2	CASSPLLAGAYNEQFF	TGTGCCAGCAGTCCGTTACTAGCGGGAGCCTACAATGAGCAGTTCTTC
.	TRBJ2-7	17	TRBV10-3	TRBD2	CAISDRGSGRGSYEQYF	TGTGCCATCAGTGACCGGGGGAGCGGGAGGGGGTCCTACGAGCAGTACTTC
many	TRBJ2-1	11	TRBV6-5	.	CATDSYNEQFF	TGTGCCACGGACTCCTACAATGAGCAGTTCTTC